These 10 T cell receptor beta chains came from one sample sequenced in a study of blood T cells in healthy people across ages. The authors ran a second PCR of about 6 to 11 cycles using a sample-barcoded 5' primer and a J-beta primer mix. Via MiXCR, TCRdb re-called the 5' RACE reads, giving one row per CDR3 protein. The sample holds over a million distinct CDR3 sequences, around 27% seen once. These data also featured in a second study, about T cells of mothers and their children.

What was sequenced was blood. Receptors were obtained from a girl aged 2 to 9 in good health.

This clonotype is a singleton in its sample. This chain links TRBV7-9 with TRBJ2-5; D may be TRBD2 (6 bases). The J call is uncertain, as TRBJ2-1 better fits the DNA end. CDR1 is SEHNR, CDR2 FQNEAQ, per germline (reference sequence). This CDR3 contains 15 residues. This CDR3 is CASSLEDTAGSGQFF. CDR3 in DNA: TGTGCCAGCAGCTTAGAGGACACCGCGGGATCAGGGCAGTTCTTC.

This rearrangement joins TRBV7-2 to TRBJ2-1; no clear D. This CDR3 is 13 amino acids long. Germline V CDR1 and CDR2: SGHTA, FQGNSA. V was cut by 3 bases and J by 6 bases, with 9 bases left in between. This chain's CDR3 is CASSFIRVNEQFF. CDR3 in DNA: TGTGCCAGCAGCTTTATAAGGGTCAATGAGCAGTTCTTC.

In this sample, this clonotype turned up a few times. The rearrangement uses TRBV10-3 and TRBJ2-1, with D tentatively TRBD2 (5 bases). The ends were cut back, 6 bases at V and 2 bases at J, with 14 bases in the middle. Germline CDR1 reads ENHRY; CDR2 reads SYGVKD. The CDR3 spans 15 residues. DNA of the CDR3: TGTGCCATCAGCGGGGTCGGAGGCGCCTACAATGAGCAGTTCTTC. It specifies CAISGVGGAYNEQFF.

The table lists this clonotype with a few counts. V and J are TRBV2 and TRBJ1-2, with TRBD1 identical over 9 bases. V gave up 1 base and J gave up 7 bases; unmatched junction bases: 7. CDR3 length: 15 amino acids. Germline V lookup: CDR1 SNHLY, CDR2 FYNNEI. This chain's CDR3 is CASSEVGQGRGGYTF. The DNA for the CDR3 is TGTGCCAGCAGTGAAGTGGGACAGGGAAGGGGTGGCTACACCTTC.

V usage is TRBV12-3 or TRBV12-4 and J usage is TRBJ1-2, with 8 bases identical to TRBD1. Losses at the gene ends were 3 bases for V and 8 bases for J; bases not matched to a gene: 5. The length of the CDR3 is 13 residues. DNA for the CDR3: TGTGCCAGCAGTTTGACAGGGGAACAAGGCTACACCTTC. As protein: CASSLTGEQGYTF.

This clonotype was seen a handful of times. The V gene is TRBV7-8, the J gene TRBJ1-4, with D possibly matching TRBD1 (6 bases). CDR3 size: 14 residues. The ends were cut back, 2 bases at V and 8 bases at J, with 12 bases in the middle. Looked up from germline, CDR1 is SGHVS and CDR2 is FQNEAQ. The CDR3 nucleotides read TGTGCCAGCAGCTTACTGGGGGCAACAGAAAAACTGTTTTTT. Protein: CASSLLGATEKLFF. Full variable domain (rest looked up from reference TRBV7-8 and TRBJ1-4): GAGVSQSPRYKVAKRGQDVALRCDPISGHVSLFWYQQALGQGPEFLTYFQNEAQLDKSGLPSDRFFAERPEGSVSTLKIQRTQQEDSAVYLCASSLLGATEKLFFGSGTQLSVL.

Only a few counts were recorded for this clonotype. The chain recombines TRBV15 with TRBJ2-7, with unresolved D. CDR3 size: 13 residues. Germline V CDR1 and CDR2: LNHNV, YYDKDF (reference sequence). V was trimmed by 0 bases and J by 9 bases, leaving 12 bases between them. CDR3: CATSREALPVQYF. The CDR3 DNA follows: TGTGCCACCAGCAGAGAGGCGTTACCGGTGCAGTACTTC.

V usage is TRBV4-3 and J usage is TRBJ2-5, with D uncertain. Trimming shortened V by 0 bases and J by 4 bases, and 9 bases separated the two germline ends. CDR1 and CDR2 from the germline V gene are LGHNA and YSLEER. This CDR3 has 14 amino acids. DNA of the CDR3: TGCGCCAGCAGCCAAGAAGCGTTAGGAGAGACCCAGTACTTC. Its protein is CASSQEALGETQYF.

A few counts support this clonotype. The CDR3: CASSWTTGAYEQYF. For the CDR3, the DNA is TGTGCCAGCAGTTGGACCACAGGGGCCTACGAGCAGTACTTC. The V call is TRBV12-3 or TRBV12-4, the J call TRBJ2-5; 7 bases match TRBD1. Gene TRBJ2-7 matches the end of the DNA better, so the J call may be wrong. The CDR3 consists of 14 residues.

This clonotype was detected a few times. V is TRBV29-1 and J is TRBJ2-1, with 9 positions matching TRBD1. V lost 3 bases to trimming and J lost 15 bases; unmatched junction nucleotides: 12. Germline loops: CDR1 SQVTM, CDR2 ANQGSEA. The CDR3 consists of 13 residues. In DNA, the CDR3 is TGCAGCGTTGAGGATACCACCCCGGGACAGGGGTTCTTC. As protein: CSVEDTTPGQGFF.